The 32 T cell receptor beta chains reported below all come from one sample, sequenced in a study of cytomegalovirus exposure and HLA in healthy donors. The PCR employed 60 Vbeta primers together with 13 Jbeta primers. Some clones are missing from TCRdb's copy, which holds only in-frame ones; the method was immunoSEQ multiplex PCR. This sample has some 180,000 clones, with about 80% found just once. Source material: PBMCs. All receptors derive from a young woman in good health and CMV-seronegative.

The chain couples TRBV6-6 to TRBJ2-1, with 9 bases matching TRBD1. V lost 6 bases, J lost 7 bases, and 4 bases stayed unmatched. There are 13 residues in the CDR3. CDR1 MNHNY and CDR2 SVGAGI come from the germline V gene (reference sequence). DNA for the CDR3: TGTGCCAGCAGATATGGGACAGGGAATGAGCAGTTCTTC. Translated, it gives CASRYGTGNEQFF.

The genes are TRBV5-1 and TRBJ1-1; TRBD1 aligns across 10 bases. Trimming cost V 3 bases and J 4 bases; bases outside gene matches: 9. The CDR3 has 16 amino acids. Looked up from germline, CDR1 is SGHRS and CDR2 is YFSETQ. The CDR3 region has the DNA TGCGCCAGCAGCTACGGGACAGGGGTTATAGGCACTGAAGCTTTCTTT. The encoded protein is CASSYGTGVIGTEAFF.

The rearrangement uses TRBV29-1 and TRBJ2-3, with D possibly being TRBD2 (5 bases). The CDR3 totals 12 residues. Germline loops: CDR1 SQVTM, CDR2 ANQGSEA. Trimming left V 7 bases short and J 1 base short, with 9 bases between. CDR3 nucleotides: TGCAGCGGGCAGGAGGGCACAGATACGCAGTATTTT. This translates into CSGQEGTDTQYF.

This chain uses TRBV6-5 with TRBJ2-7; possibly TRBD1 for D (5 bases). Deletions cut 0 bases from V and 9 bases from J, with 21 bases between. This CDR3 has 16 residues. Germline-derived CDR1 and CDR2 are MNHEY and SVGAGI. For the CDR3, the DNA is TGTGCCAGCAGTTACTCGAGTGGGGCGCGGATGTTTCGGCAGTACTTC. It yields the protein CASSYSSGARMFRQYF.

This clone was recorded only once. This chain uses TRBV15 with TRBJ1-2; D is unresolved. Germline lookup yields CDR1 LNHNV and CDR2 YYDKDF (reference sequence). This CDR3 is 15 amino acids long. The germline V and J ends were trimmed by 0 bases and 5 bases, with 13 bases remaining between them. The CDR3 nucleotides are TGTGCCACCAGCAGAGATCCGGGAACACAGTATGGCTACACCTTC. It is translated as CATSRDPGTQYGYTF.

V gene TRBV5-6 combines with J gene TRBJ2-7; D is possibly TRBD1 (6 bases). This CDR3 has 15 amino acids. Germline V CDR1 and CDR2: SGHDT, YYEEEE. The V end lost 1 base, the J end lost 6 bases, and 17 bases lay between the germline ends. CDR3: CASSLISGVKGEQYF. CDR3 nucleotide sequence: TGTGCCAGCAGCTTGATATCAGGGGTGAAGGGCGAGCAGTACTTC.

In nucleotides, the CDR3 is TGTGCCAGCAGCTTGACAGGGGAAGGTCGGGAGCAGTACTTC. Translating it yields CASSLTGEGREQYF. This sequence joins TRBV7-7 and TRBJ2-7, with 8 positions matching TRBD1. Germline assignment: CDR1 SSHAT and CDR2 FNYEAQ (reference sequence). The V gene end was trimmed by 3 bases and the J gene end by 7 bases; junction bases not matched to a gene: 8. This CDR3 is 14 amino acids long.

The gene calls are TRBV9 and TRBJ2-1; TRBD2 agrees at 9 bases. The CDR3 runs to 16 residues. Germline lookup yields CDR1 SGDLS and CDR2 YYNGEE. Losses at the gene ends were 0 bases for V and 8 bases for J; bases not matched to a gene: 9. The CDR3 coding sequence is TGTGCCAGCAGCGTAGGCGGGGGGGCTGTCAGTTATGAGCAGTTCTTC. Translation gives CASSVGGGAVSYEQFF.

CDR3 in amino acids: CASTVAFSYNEQFF. The CDR3 nucleotides are TGTGCCAGCACGGTTGCGTTCTCCTACAATGAGCAGTTCTTC. The chain carries TRBV27 and TRBJ2-1, with D unresolved. This CDR3 is built from 14 residues. The germline V gene has CDR1 MNHEY and CDR2 SMNVEV (reference sequence). V lost 7 bases, J lost 0 bases, and 10 bases lay in between.

The V call is TRBV18, the J call TRBJ2-6, with a possible D match to TRBD1 (6 bases). V was clipped by 1 base and J by 4 bases, with 14 bases between them. The CDR3 totals 17 residues. Germline CDR1 is KGHSH and CDR2 is LQKENI. CDR3 coding DNA: TGTGCCAGCTCACCACTCCAGGGGCTGGGAGGGGCCAACGTCCTGACTTTC. Translated, it gives CASSPLQGLGGANVLTF.

This clone was recorded once. This sequence joins TRBV19 and TRBJ1-2; weak D call: TRBD1 (6 bases). Germline assignment: CDR1 LNHDA and CDR2 SQIVND (reference sequence). V was clipped by 10 bases and J by 2 bases, with 8 bases between them. This CDR3 contains 11 residues. The CDR3 here is CAIQGNYGYTF. The CDR3 nucleotides are TGTGCCATCCAGGGGAACTATGGCTACACCTTC.

The chain uses TRBV11-2 and TRBJ2-7, with 8 bases aligning to TRBD1. Germline V CDR1 and CDR2: SGHAT, FQNNGV. V was clipped by 5 bases and J by 5 bases; unmatched bases: 5. The CDR3 consists of 13 residues. The CDR3 nucleotides are TGTGCCAGCAGCAACCGGGACAGGAACGAGCAGTACTTC. It codes for CASSNRDRNEQYF.

The V gene is TRBV4-3, the J gene TRBJ2-4; 8 bases match TRBD2. The trim removed 1 base at V and 5 bases at J, leaving 7 bases unmatched. The CDR3 contains 16 residues. Germline lookup yields CDR1 LGHNA and CDR2 YSLEER. In DNA, the CDR3 is TGCGCCAGCAGCCAAGCGGGGGGGCCGAATCAAAACATTCAGTACTTC. This gives the protein CASSQAGGPNQNIQYF.

This chain links TRBV30 with TRBJ1-3, with D possibly TRBD1 on 6 matching bases. Trimming removed 3 bases at V and 0 bases at J, with 12 bases between. Germline V CDR1 and CDR2: GTSNPN, SVGIG (reference sequence). The CDR3 runs to 15 residues. The CDR3 spells CAWSPDRFSGNTIYF. The CDR3 DNA reads as TGTGCCTGGAGCCCGGACAGATTCTCTGGAAACACCATATATTTT.

V gene TRBV18 combines with J gene TRBJ1-4; D remains unclear. This CDR3 is 11 amino acids long. The V end lost 3 bases, the J end lost 8 bases, and 4 bases lay between the germline ends. Germline CDR1 is KGHSH and CDR2 is LQKENI. The CDR3 DNA reads as TGTGCCAGCTCACCCCAGGAAAAACTGTTTTTT. Its protein is CASSPQEKLFF.

The chain is built from TRBV4-2 and TRBJ2-7, with 7 bases matching TRBD2. The CDR3 runs to 15 residues. Germline V gene sequence: CDR1 LGHNA, CDR2 YNFKEQ. V dropped 4 bases and J dropped 2; count of bases not matched to a gene: 8. CDR3 bases: TGTGCCAGCAGCCGCGATCGAGCGGGGACCTACGAGCAGTACTTC. Translation gives CASSRDRAGTYEQYF.

The chain employs TRBV15 and TRBJ2-1; tentative D call: TRBD2 (6 bases). The CDR3 sequence is 17 residues long. V lost 0 bases and J 7 bases, leaving 19 bases between the germline ends. Germline values: CDR1 LNHNV, CDR2 YYDKDF (reference sequence). The CDR3 bases are TGTGCCACCAGCAGAGAACCGACCGGGGGATATGGGAATGAGCAGTTCTTC. The encoded protein is CATSREPTGGYGNEQFF.

In regard to this clone: The same CDR3 arises from other DNA sequences in this sample as well. This chain's CDR3 is CASSVDSSYEQYF. The CDR3 nucleotides are TGTGCCAGCAGCGTAGATAGTTCCTACGAGCAGTACTTC. The chain is built from TRBV9 and TRBJ2-7; unclear D gene. The V gene's germline CDR1 is SGDLS and CDR2 YYNGEE. Trimming took off 0 bases at V and 1 base at J, with 5 bases between the two ends. The length of the CDR3 is 13 residues.

There are a few counts of this clone. The same CDR3 arises from other DNA sequences in this sample as well. The chain couples TRBV11-2 to TRBJ2-7; 10 bases are shared with TRBD1. V shed 6 bases, J shed 2 bases, and the junction held 4 bases outside the gene matches. CDR1 SGHAT and CDR2 FQNNGV come from the germline V gene. CDR3 length: 14 residues. CDR3 amino acids: CASSPGTGAYEQYF. CDR3 nucleotides: TGTGCCAGCAGTCCCGGGACAGGGGCCTACGAGCAGTACTTC.

The chain employs TRBV30 and TRBJ2-7; possible D gene TRBD1, 5 bases. The CDR3 extends over 12 amino acids. Per germline, CDR1 GTSNPN and CDR2 SVGIG (reference sequence). The ends were cut back, 4 bases at V and 3 bases at J, with 10 bases in the middle. For the CDR3, the DNA is TGTGCCTGGAATTCCCAGGGCTACGAGCAGTACTTC. Protein sequence: CAWNSQGYEQYF. Full variable domain (outside the CDR3, taken from reference TRBV30 and TRBJ2-7): SQTIHQWPATLVQPVGSPLSLECTVEGTSNPNLYWYRQAAGRGLQLLFYSVGIGQISSEVPQNLSASRPQDRQFILSSKKLLLSDSGFYLCAWNSQGYEQYFGPGTRLTVT.

The rearrangement links TRBV2 to TRBJ1-5, with 7 positions matching TRBD1. The J segment lost 5 bases and the V segment lost 2 bases, leaving 3 bases of the junction unmatched. Germline V gene sequence: CDR1 SNHLY, CDR2 FYNNEI. The CDR3 runs to 14 residues. The CDR3: CASSESRGYQPQHF. For the CDR3, the DNA is TGTGCCAGCAGTGAATCCAGGGGGTATCAGCCCCAGCATTTT.

The V and J genes are TRBV4-1 and TRBJ2-3; D possibly corresponds to TRBD2 (5 bases). The CDR3 loop spans 15 amino acids. Germline assignment: CDR1 MGHRA and CDR2 YSYEKL. V shed 0 bases and J shed 8 bases, with 15 bases lying between them. The CDR3 here is CASSQDQAGYGTQYF. The CDR3 coding sequence is TGCGCCAGCAGCCAAGATCAGGCGGGTTACGGTACGCAGTATTTT.

This clone came up a few times. V usage is TRBV4-1 and J usage is TRBJ1-5, with 8 bases that match TRBD1. This CDR3 region has 15 residues. V trimming: 0 bases; J trimming: 7 bases; junction bases outside the gene matches: 5. CDR1 and CDR2 (germline): MGHRA, YSYEKL. Here the CDR3 reads CASSQDSGGGQPQHF. CDR3 nucleotides: TGCGCCAGCAGCCAAGATTCAGGGGGCGGGCAGCCCCAGCATTTT.

The V and J genes are TRBV4-1 and TRBJ2-3; 7 bases agree with TRBD2. The CDR3 runs to 17 residues. With V trimmed by 2 bases and J by 7 bases, 15 bases remained unmatched. CDR1 and CDR2 from the germline V gene are MGHRA and YSYEKL. This CDR3 reads CASSQMPLLARGNTQYF. The CDR3 DNA is TGCGCCAGCAGCCAAATGCCGTTACTAGCGAGAGGAAATACGCAGTATTTT.

The chain has TRBV11-1 and TRBJ2-3; TRBD2 aligns across 12 bases. In germline, CDR1 is SGHAT, CDR2 FQDESV (reference sequence). V shed 4 bases, J shed 10 bases, and the junction held 9 bases outside the gene matches. The CDR3 spans 15 residues. CDR3 in amino acids: CASSSGLAGLSPQYF. As DNA, the CDR3 is TGTGCCAGCAGCTCCGGACTAGCGGGGCTCTCTCCGCAGTATTTT.

The rearrangement links TRBV9 to TRBJ2-7; D call uncertain. Trimming took off 0 bases at V and 5 bases at J, with 15 bases between the two ends. Germline CDR1 and CDR2: SGDLS and YYNGEE. This CDR3 comprises 15 residues. CDR3 region: CASSVGWAGPHEQYF. The CDR3 DNA is TGTGCCAGCAGCGTAGGTTGGGCAGGCCCCCACGAGCAGTACTTC.

The chain combines TRBV30 with TRBJ2-2, with 7 positions matching TRBD2. The germline gives CDR1 GTSNPN, CDR2 SVGIG (reference sequence). The CDR3 has 12 amino acids. V lost 4 bases, J lost 7 bases, and 3 bases stayed unmatched. DNA of the CDR3: TGTGCCTGGACGGCGGGGGTCGGGGAGCTGTTTTTT. Its translation: CAWTAGVGELFF.

In nucleotides, the CDR3 is TGCGCCAGCAGCGGGCCGCGACAGGGGATGTACGAGCAGTACTTC. It translates to CASSGPRQGMYEQYF. The chain carries TRBV5-1 and TRBJ2-7; TRBD1 matches 8 bases. Trimming cost V 4 bases and J 4 bases; bases outside gene matches: 10. This CDR3 contains 15 residues. Germline CDR1 SGHRS, CDR2 YFSETQ.

This rearrangement joins TRBV5-1 to TRBJ1-5, with 12 nucleotides matching TRBD1. The ends lost 4 bases at V and 7 bases at J; junction bases unmatched: 3. CDR1 and CDR2 from the germline V gene are SGHRS and YFSETQ. The CDR3 totals 14 residues. The CDR3: CASSGGTGGQPQHF. The CDR3 nucleotides are TGCGCCAGCAGCGGTGGGACAGGGGGCCAGCCCCAGCATTTT.

This clone showed up just a few times. The chain couples TRBV5-4 to TRBJ2-7; 9 bases match TRBD2. Germline CDR1 reads SGHNT; CDR2 reads YYREEE (reference sequence). The V segment lost 3 bases and the J segment 6 bases; nucleotides outside the gene matches: 10. The CDR3 has 15 amino acids. The CDR3 loop is CASSSAPAGGSEQYF. The CDR3 region has the DNA TGTGCCAGCAGCTCCGCCCCAGCGGGGGGTTCCGAGCAGTACTTC.

This chain uses TRBV7-3 with TRBJ1-1; a weak D match, TRBD1 (6 bases). Between the trimmed V and J ends, which lost 4 bases and 12 bases, there was a span of 15 bases. The germline V gene has CDR1 SGHTA and CDR2 FQGTGA. CDR3 size: 12 residues. The CDR3 loop is CASSSRGGRPFF. For the CDR3, the DNA is TGTGCCAGCAGCTCCCGAGGGGGAAGACCTTTCTTT.

The V and J genes are TRBV19 and TRBJ2-7, with 11 bases identical to TRBD1. Per the germline V gene, CDR1 is LNHDA and CDR2 is SQIVND (reference sequence). The CDR3 has 14 residues. The junction had 3 bases not matched to a gene; V was cut back by 5 bases and J by 3 bases. The CDR3, as DNA: TGTGCCAGTAGTCCCGGGACAGGGGGCTACGAGCAGTACTTC. Translated, it gives CASSPGTGGYEQYF.